This paragraph reports one T cell receptor (beta chain). The antigen is undetermined. This record comes from a study of CD8 T cells in ankylosing spondylitis. The CDR3 runs 15 residues. The trim removed 6 bases at V and 0 bases at J, leaving 2 bases unmatched. Germline V gene lookup returns CDR1 MNHNS and CDR2 SASEGT. Study observations and caveats: What seemed typical of ankylosing spondylitis blood was a TCR beta motif built from several highly homologous variants. With a CD8+ phenotype, disease-linked clones were relatively rare in peripheral blood.

TCRdb re-analysed the 5' RACE reads in MiXCR, keeping a single row per CDR3 protein. Among roughly 260,000 distinct CDR3 sequences, over 15% were seen once, and the ten largest hold less than 9%. The clonotype comes from a male donor with ankylosing spondylitis or in good health (not recorded which). The specimen sequenced was blood, either unsorted or a sorted T cell fraction (not recorded which). This chain connects TRBV6-1 to TRBJ1-1; 12 positions agree with TRBD1. CDR3 bases: TGTGCCAGCAGCCGGGACAGGGGGCTGAACACTGAAGCTTTCTTT. This encodes CASSRDRGLNTEAFF.